This T cell receptor beta chain is from a study of low-dose radiotherapy and immunotherapy resistance in tumors. This clonotype was detected ten times or more. The CDR3 consists of 12 residues. Between the trimmed V and J ends, which lost 4 bases and 2 bases, there was a span of 8 bases. CDR1 and CDR2 (germline): SQVTM, ANQGSEA. Time point: before trial treatment. Each donor was administered nivolumab, ipilimumab, aspirin, low-dose cyclophosphamide and low-dose radiotherapy. Gene-specific TRAV and TRBV primers were used for first-strand cDNA, covering alpha and beta chains. With a V-primer adapter and a constant-region primer, TCRs were amplified for about 20 PCR cycles. TCRdb itself ran the reads through MiXCR, one entry per CDR3 protein. There are tens of thousands of distinct CDR3 sequences in the sample; roughly 19% occur only once, and roughly 2.8% lies in the top ten.

The chain recombines TRBV29-1 with TRBJ1-2; D is possibly TRBD1 (5 bases). Source: PBMCs, taken before treatment. This receptor was taken from a male donor with prostate cancer. This chain's CDR3 is CSVGQSNYGYTF. DNA of the CDR3: TGCAGCGTTGGACAGTCCAACTATGGCTACACCTTC.